The clone carrying this T cell receptor beta chain occurred a few times. V shed 0 bases and J shed 10 bases, with 19 bases lying between them. CDR1 is DFQATT and CDR2 is SNEGSKA in the germline V gene (reference sequence). The CDR3 covers 16 residues. This sample stems from a study of CD8 T cells in ankylosing spondylitis. TCRdb re-analysed the 5' RACE reads in MiXCR, keeping a single row per CDR3 protein. The table shows approximately 100,000 distinct CDR3 sequences, with under 30% occurring only once. Sequencing was done on a sample of synovial fluid, either unsorted or a sorted T cell fraction (not recorded which). The rearrangement links TRBV20-1 to TRBJ1-6; unclear D gene. The TCR sequence derives from a male donor with ankylosing spondylitis. Here the CDR3 reads CSARDRLKGNASPLHF. The CDR3 DNA reads as TGCAGTGCTAGAGATCGCCTGAAAGGGAACGCCTCACCCCTCCACTTT.